A selection of T cell receptor beta chains follows, all from one sample in a study of Ad26.COV2.S vaccination and SARS-CoV-2 variants. Profiling relied on immunoSEQ multiplex PCR, and the TCRdb table lists in-frame clones only, not all of them. Of 350,000 to 600,000 clones listed, roughly nine tenths are singletons. The starting material was peripheral blood, obtained in a trial of Ad26.COV2.S vaccine versus placebo. The source of these receptors is a person between 18 and 65 years old who received the Ad26.COV2.S COVID-19 vaccine or a placebo. CDR3s include the opening cysteine and the closing phenylalanine or tryptophan. A D gene is named only where the DNA matches it firmly. Size tells how often a clone was seen (once, few, many) or the class of an expanded clone, and some rows leave it out.

V gene	clone size	D gene	J gene	CDR3 DNA	CDR3 protein
TRBV5-1	-	-	TRBJ1-2	TGCGCCAGCAGCTCTTCACAGGGTGCCGGAGGCTATGGCTACACCTTC	CASSSSQGAGGYGYTF
TRBV6-5	-	TRBD1	TRBJ1-6	TGTGCCAGCACACACGACAGGGGGGATAATTCACCCCTCCACTTT	CASTHDRGDNSPLHF
TRBV7-2	-	-	TRBJ2-7	TGTGCCAGCAGCTTAGGGGGGGCGGACTACGAGCAGTACTTC	CASSLGGADYEQYF
TRBV6-5	-	-	TRBJ1-3	TGTGCCAGCATGGGGATCTCTGGAAACACCATATATTTT	CASMGISGNTIYF
TRBV7-2	-	-	TRBJ2-5	TGTGCCAGCAGCTTTGGCAGGGGGGCCGGGGAGACCCAGTACTTC	CASSFGRGAGETQYF
TRBV5-1	-	TRBD2	TRBJ2-3	TGCGCCAGCAGCTCCGGACTAGCGACAGATACGCAGTATTTT	CASSSGLATDTQYF
TRBV19	few	TRBD1	TRBJ1-5	TGTGCCAGTACCAACGACAGGGGCAATCAGCCCCAGCATTTT	CASTNDRGNQPQHF
TRBV18	-	TRBD1	TRBJ1-4	TGTGCCAGCTCACCACTACAGGGGGATGCTAATGAAAAACTGTTTTTT	CASSPLQGDANEKLFF
TRBV4-3	-	-	TRBJ1-5	TGCGCCAGCAGCCAAGAGAAATCTTGGCAGCCCCAGCATTTT	CASSQEKSWQPQHF
TRBV29-1	-	TRBD1	TRBJ2-7	TGCAGCGTTGAAGATCCTTGGGCAGGGGGCGAGCAGTACTTC	CSVEDPWAGGEQYF
TRBV7-9	once	-	TRBJ1-2	TGTGCCAGCAGCTTAGCGACAGCCCCGGGAGGCTACACCTTC	CASSLATAPGGYTF
TRBV19	-	-	TRBJ2-7	TGTGCCAGTAGTATAACATCGATGGTCGGGGAGCAGTACTTC	CASSITSMVGEQYF
TRBV19	-	-	TRBJ1-6	TGTGCCAGTAGTAGGAAAACGGGCCGAACAACTGCAGAAAGTTCACCCCTCCACTTT	CASSRKTGRTTAESSPLHF
TRBV6-5	once	TRBD1	TRBJ1-3	TGTGCCAGCAGTTACGGGGACAGCCTCTCTGGAAACACCATATATTTT	CASSYGDSLSGNTIYF
TRBV6-5	-	TRBD2	TRBJ2-2	TGTGCCAGCAGGCCCCTAGCGGACACCGGGGAGCTGTTTTTT	CASRPLADTGELFF
TRBV4-1	-	-	TRBJ2-1	TGCGCCAGCAGCCAACTCACCCCTATCAATGAGCAGTTCTTC	CASSQLTPINEQFF
TRBV5-1	-	-	TRBJ2-3	TGCGCCAGCCGCGGCCTGGCGGGACTTGCAGATACGCAGTATTTT	CASRGLAGLADTQYF
TRBV5-4	-	-	TRBJ1-2	TGTGCCAGCAGCTTGGAAGGAACAAGGGGCCTTTTC	CASSLEGTRGLF
TRBV6-6	-	-	TRBJ2-2	TGTGCCAGCAGTTTATCAGATAAAGACACCGGGGAGCTGTTTTTT	CASSLSDKDTGELFF
TRBV6-5	-	-	TRBJ2-7	TGTGCCAGCAGTTACTCTGGCCACGAGCAGTACTTC	CASSYSGHEQYF
TRBV4-1	-	-	TRBJ2-5	TGCGCCAGCAGCCAGGGACGAGGGGAGACCCAGTACTTC	CASSQGRGETQYF
TRBV28	-	-	TRBJ2-5	TGTGCCAGCAGTGCGACTAGTAGCGGTTTTACCCAGTACTTC	CASSATSSGFTQYF
TRBV7-9	-	TRBD1	TRBJ1-2	TGTGCCAGCAGCTTAGCGGCGGGACAGAGCTATGGCTACACCTTC	CASSLAAGQSYGYTF
TRBV2	once	-	TRBJ1-1	TGTGCCAGCGTCTTGTGGACTGAAGCTTTCTTT	CASVLWTEAFF
TRBV14	-	-	TRBJ1-2	TGTGCCAGCAGCCAAGGGCAGTATGGCTACACCTTC	CASSQGQYGYTF
TRBV5-1	-	-	TRBJ2-4	TGCGCCAGCAGCTTGGCCGGGGCACTTATAGCCAAAAACATTCAGTACTTC	CASSLAGALIAKNIQYF
TRBV7-8	-	TRBD1	TRBJ1-4	TGTGCCAGCAGCCGACAGGGGGTAGAAAAACTGTTTTTT	CASSRQGVEKLFF
TRBV7-2	-	-	TRBJ2-7	TGTGCCAGCAGCGACGTAGGGTCCTACGAGCAGTACTTC	CASSDVGSYEQYF
TRBV30	-	TRBD1	TRBJ2-1	TGTGCCTGGAGTCTAGGGACAGGGGACCATGAGCAGTTCTTC	CAWSLGTGDHEQFF